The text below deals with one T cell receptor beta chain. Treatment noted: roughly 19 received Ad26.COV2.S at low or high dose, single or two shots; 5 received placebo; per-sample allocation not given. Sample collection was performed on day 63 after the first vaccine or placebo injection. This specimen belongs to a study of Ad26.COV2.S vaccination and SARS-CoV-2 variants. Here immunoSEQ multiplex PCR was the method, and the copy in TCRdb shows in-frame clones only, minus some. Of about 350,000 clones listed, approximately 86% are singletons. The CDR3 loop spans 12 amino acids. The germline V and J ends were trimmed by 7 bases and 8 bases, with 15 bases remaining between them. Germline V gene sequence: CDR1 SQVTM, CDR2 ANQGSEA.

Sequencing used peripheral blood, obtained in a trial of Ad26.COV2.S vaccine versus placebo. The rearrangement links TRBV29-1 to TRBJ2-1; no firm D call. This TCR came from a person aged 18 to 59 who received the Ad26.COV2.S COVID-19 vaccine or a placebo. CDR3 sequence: CSAPKFGDEQFF. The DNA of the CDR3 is TGCAGCGCCCCGAAGTTCGGCGATGAGCAGTTCTTC.